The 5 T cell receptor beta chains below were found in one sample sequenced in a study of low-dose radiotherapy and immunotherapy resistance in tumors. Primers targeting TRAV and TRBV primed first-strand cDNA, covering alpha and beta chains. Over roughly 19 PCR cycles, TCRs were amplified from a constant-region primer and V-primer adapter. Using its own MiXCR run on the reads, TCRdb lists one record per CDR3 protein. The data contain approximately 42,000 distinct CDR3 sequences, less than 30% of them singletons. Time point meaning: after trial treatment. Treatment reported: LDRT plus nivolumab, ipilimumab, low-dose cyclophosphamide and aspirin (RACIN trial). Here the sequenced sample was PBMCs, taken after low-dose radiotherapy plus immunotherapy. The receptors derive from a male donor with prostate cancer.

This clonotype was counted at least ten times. This CDR3 is CASSQWGTGDSSSGKRRTDTQYF. The CDR3 coding sequence is TGTGCCAGCAGCCAATGGGGGACAGGGGACTCGAGTAGCGGGAAAAGACGCACAGATACGCAGTATTTT. The rearrangement links TRBV4-2 to TRBJ2-3, with 10 bases that match TRBD1. CDR3 size: 23 residues. Trimming removed 2 bases from V and 1 base from J; junction bases left unmatched: 24. Germline V CDR1 and CDR2: LGHNA, YNFKEQ.

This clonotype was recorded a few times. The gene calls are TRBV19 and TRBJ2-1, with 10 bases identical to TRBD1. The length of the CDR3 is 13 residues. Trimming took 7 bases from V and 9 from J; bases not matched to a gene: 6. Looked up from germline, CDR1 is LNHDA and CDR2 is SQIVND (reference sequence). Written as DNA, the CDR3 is TGTGCCAGTAAACGACAGGGGGCGGGTGAGCAGTTCTTC. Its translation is CASKRQGAGEQFF.

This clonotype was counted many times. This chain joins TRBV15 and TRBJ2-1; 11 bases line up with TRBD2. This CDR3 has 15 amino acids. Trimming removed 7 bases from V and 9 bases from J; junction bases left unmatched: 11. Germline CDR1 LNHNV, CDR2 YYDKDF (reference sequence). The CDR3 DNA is TGTGCCACCACCTTAGCGGGGGGGCGCTCTCGTGAGCAGTTCTTC. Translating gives CATTLAGGRSREQFF.

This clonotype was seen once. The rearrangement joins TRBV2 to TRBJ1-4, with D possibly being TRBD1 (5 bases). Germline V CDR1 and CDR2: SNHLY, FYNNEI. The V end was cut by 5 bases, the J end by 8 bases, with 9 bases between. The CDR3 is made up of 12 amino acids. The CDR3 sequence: CASSLGPEKLFF. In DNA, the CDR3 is TGTGCCAGCAGTCTGGGACCCGAAAAACTGTTTTTT.

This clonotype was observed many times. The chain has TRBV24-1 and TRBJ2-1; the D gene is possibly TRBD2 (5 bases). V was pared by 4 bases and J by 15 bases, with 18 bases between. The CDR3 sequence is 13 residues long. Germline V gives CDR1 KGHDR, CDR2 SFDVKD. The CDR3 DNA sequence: TGTGCCACCAGTGAATCGGACTCCAGCCATGGGTTCTTC. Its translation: CATSESDSSHGFF.